Listed here are 25 T cell receptor beta chains from one sample, sequenced in a study of identifying expanded T cells in peripheral blood. Sequencing was performed with immunoSEQ multiplex PCR; in TCRdb, only in-frame clones are kept and a portion is missing. The sample consists of 50,000 to 65,000 clones, about 85% of them appearing once. Specimen: blood. The receptors come from a person aged 18 to 70 in good health.

CDR3: CASSPGSEQYF. CDR3 DNA sequence: TGTGCCAGCTCACCGGGCTCCGAGCAGTACTTC. The V call is TRBV18, the J call TRBJ2-7, with D uncertain. CDR3 size: 11 residues. In germline, CDR1 is KGHSH, CDR2 LQKENI. Trimming left V 3 bases short and J 6 bases short, with 6 bases between.

The V gene is TRBV5-1, the J gene TRBJ2-1, with D tentatively TRBD1 (6 bases). This CDR3 spans 16 amino acids. Germline CDR1 is SGHRS and CDR2 is YFSETQ. The V and J ends lost 0 bases and 7 bases respectively, with 17 bases between them. The CDR3 sequence: CASSLGKTGSGNEQFF. CDR3 nucleotides: TGCGCCAGCAGCTTGGGTAAGACAGGATCGGGGAATGAGCAGTTCTTC. The whole variable domain, remainder taken from reference TRBV5-1 and TRBJ2-1, is KAGVTQTPRYLIKTRGQQVTLSCSPISGHRSVSWYQQTPGQGLQFLFEYFSETQRNKGNFPGRFSGRQFSNSRSEMNVSTLELGDSALYLCASSLGKTGSGNEQFFGPGTRLTVL.

The chain recombines TRBV6-5 with TRBJ2-5, with D possibly matching TRBD2 (5 bases). V was pared by 9 bases and J by 5 bases, with 19 bases between. Germline V gene data show CDR1 as MNHEY and CDR2 as SVGAGI. CDR3 length: 14 residues. In nucleotides, the CDR3 is TGTGCCAGTCAATCGCGGGTGGAGTCGGAGACCCAGTACTTC. It yields the protein CASQSRVESETQYF.

The CDR3 protein is CASRPKAEHYEQYF. The CDR3 coding sequence is TGTGCCAGTAGGCCTAAGGCGGAGCACTACGAGCAGTACTTC. This chain links TRBV19 with TRBJ2-7; D unresolved. V dropped 6 bases and J dropped 3 bases, with 15 bases sitting between them. CDR1 and CDR2 (germline): LNHDA, SQIVND (reference sequence). This CDR3 region has 14 residues.

With respect to this clone: The same CDR3 arises from other DNA sequences in this sample as well. The rearrangement uses TRBV7-9 and TRBJ2-1; the D call may be TRBD1 or TRBD2 (6 bases each). V was clipped by 6 bases and J by 8 bases, with 20 bases between them. Germline CDR1 and CDR2: SEHNR and FQNEAQ (reference sequence). The CDR3 is 15 amino acids. The CDR3 DNA sequence: TGTGCCAGCAGTTTACCGGGGGCGTATGCCGATGAGCAGTTCTTC. Protein product: CASSLPGAYADEQFF.

The chain employs TRBV9 and TRBJ1-1, with TRBD1 as a possible D gene (6 bases). With 2 bases removed from V and 5 bases from J, the gap between germline ends came to 16 bases. The CDR3 spans 15 residues. Germline lookup yields CDR1 SGDLS and CDR2 YYNGEE. CDR3 residues: CASSVSTGLRTEAFF. CDR3 bases: TGTGCCAGCAGCGTGTCTACAGGGTTGAGGACTGAAGCTTTCTTT.

This clone turned up a few times. The V call is TRBV19, the J call TRBJ1-4, with D perhaps TRBD1 (5 bases). The CDR3 spans 12 residues. CDR1 and CDR2 from the germline V gene are LNHDA and SQIVND (reference sequence). V was trimmed by 3 bases and J by 9 bases, leaving 8 bases between them. The CDR3 is CASSIGGKKLFF. DNA for the CDR3: TGTGCCAGTAGTATCGGGGGTAAAAAACTGTTTTTT.

The gene calls are TRBV6-1 and TRBJ2-1; 12 bases fit TRBD2. This CDR3 has 15 amino acids. J gave up 7 bases and V 6 bases, and 7 bases lay outside the gene matches. The germline V gene has CDR1 MNHNS and CDR2 SASEGT. CDR3 in amino acids: CASRPPTSGRNEQFF. CDR3 nucleotides: TGTGCCAGCAGGCCGCCGACTAGCGGGAGAAATGAGCAGTTCTTC.

This clone was recorded a few times. This sequence joins TRBV6-1 and TRBJ1-6; D is undetermined. V was cut by 2 bases and J by 9 bases, with 20 bases left in between. CDR1 and CDR2 from the germline V gene are MNHNS and SASEGT. The CDR3 extends over 17 amino acids. The CDR3 sequence: CASSEPGNPPVSSPLHF. In DNA form, the CDR3 reads TGTGCCAGCAGTGAACCGGGAAACCCCCCAGTTAGTTCACCCCTCCACTTT.

This clone has just one count. The genes are TRBV10-3 and TRBJ2-5; D is uncertain. The CDR3 is 16 residues long. Trimming pared 6 bases from V and 5 bases from J, leaving 22 bases between. Germline V gene lookup returns CDR1 ENHRY and CDR2 SYGVKD. The CDR3 sequence is CAISQTDSRMGETQYF. CDR3 bases: TGTGCCATCAGCCAAACAGATTCTAGAATGGGGGAGACCCAGTACTTC.

The chain uses TRBV6-6 and TRBJ2-7; TRBD2 agrees at 9 bases. This CDR3 has 14 amino acids. The J segment lost 0 bases and the V segment lost 3 bases, leaving 0 bases of the junction unmatched. Germline values: CDR1 MNHNY, CDR2 SVGAGI (reference sequence). The CDR3 nucleotides read TGTGCCAGCAGTTATAGCGGGAGCTCCTACGAGCAGTACTTC. It yields the protein CASSYSGSSYEQYF.

This rearrangement joins TRBV7-9 to TRBJ2-1, with 12 positions matching TRBD2. Trimming at V came to 1 base and at J to 8 bases, leaving 6 bases not matched to a gene. Germline V gene lookup returns CDR1 SEHNR and CDR2 FQNEAQ (reference sequence). The CDR3 runs to 16 residues. The CDR3 sequence is CASSLDLAGGTYEQFF. The CDR3, as DNA: TGTGCCAGCAGCTTAGATCTAGCGGGAGGGACCTATGAGCAGTTCTTC.

The chain links TRBV15 to TRBJ2-1; a weak D match, TRBD1 (6 bases). Trimming stripped 3 bases from V and 10 bases from J, with 10 bases between. This CDR3 spans 12 amino acids. Germline V gene sequence: CDR1 LNHNV, CDR2 YYDKDF (reference sequence). CDR3 nucleotides: TGTGCCACCAGCAGCAGGGGCTCCGAGCAGTTCTTC. It translates to CATSSRGSEQFF.

The rearrangement joins TRBV29-1 to TRBJ1-1; the D gene is possibly TRBD1 (5 bases). V lost 3 bases, J lost 5 bases, and 19 bases lay in between. The CDR3 extends over 15 amino acids. Germline CDR1 SQVTM, CDR2 ANQGSEA. The CDR3 loop is CSVDGTGLAGTEAFF. The CDR3 DNA sequence: TGCAGCGTTGACGGGACCGGGTTGGCGGGGACTGAAGCTTTCTTT.

In DNA, the CDR3 is TGTGCCAGCAGTGAAGCCGGGGGGTGGAATCAGCCCCAGCATTTT. This encodes CASSEAGGWNQPQHF. This chain uses TRBV6-1 with TRBJ1-5, with TRBD1 as a possible D gene (5 bases). The CDR3 is made up of 15 amino acids. Germline loops: CDR1 MNHNS, CDR2 SASEGT. V dropped 0 bases and J dropped 4 bases, with 10 bases sitting between them.

The V gene is TRBV11-2, the J gene TRBJ1-5; TRBD1 is a possible D gene (5 bases). The germline V and J ends were trimmed by 1 base and 7 bases, with 11 bases remaining between them. The CDR3 is 14 residues long. Germline CDR1 and CDR2: SGHAT and FQNNGV. CDR3 in amino acids: CASSLAAGHQPQHF. CDR3 sequence (DNA): TGTGCCAGCAGCTTAGCGGCAGGGCACCAGCCCCAGCATTTT.

The rearrangement joins TRBV27 to TRBJ2-1; a weak D match, TRBD2 (5 bases). The V gene lost 3 bases and the J gene lost 7 bases, with 13 bases spanning the gap. The CDR3 totals 14 residues. The V gene's germline CDR1 is MNHEY and CDR2 SMNVEV (reference sequence). The CDR3 bases are TGTGCCAGCAGTTTCCGGGATACGGGAAATGAGCAGTTCTTC. Protein product: CASSFRDTGNEQFF.

For the CDR3, the DNA is TGTGCCAGCAGTTCTTTGGGGACGGTTGAGGGCTACACCTTC. This codes for CASSSLGTVEGYTF. V gene TRBV27 combines with J gene TRBJ1-2; tentative D call: TRBD1 (5 bases). Germline lookup yields CDR1 MNHEY and CDR2 SMNVEV (reference sequence). The ends were cut back, 4 bases at V and 8 bases at J, with 17 bases in the middle. This CDR3 spans 14 amino acids.

The rearrangement uses TRBV10-2 and TRBJ2-7; no definite D call. V gave up 3 bases and J gave up 4 bases, with 7 bases separating them. The V gene's germline CDR1 is WSHSY and CDR2 SAAADI. The CDR3 runs to 12 residues. The CDR3 DNA reads as TGCGCCAGCAGTGAAATGGTGTACGAGCAGTACTTC. Its translation: CASSEMVYEQYF.

J is TRBJ1-4 and V is TRBV7-9, with a tentative D call TRBD1 (5 bases). The CDR3 is 15 amino acids. The V end was cut by 6 bases, the J end by 5 bases, with 16 bases between. CDR1 SEHNR and CDR2 FQNEAQ come from the germline V gene (reference sequence). For the CDR3, the DNA is TGTGCCAGCAGTCCGCCGTCAGGGAGGAATGAAAAACTGTTTTTT. Residues: CASSPPSGRNEKLFF.

This clone was seen once. The chain links TRBV19 to TRBJ2-3, with a possible D match to TRBD1 (5 bases). CDR1 is LNHDA and CDR2 is SQIVND in the germline V gene (reference sequence). Trimming cost V 3 bases and J 3 bases, with 13 bases left between them. This CDR3 is built from 15 residues. The CDR3 spells CASSIGAKGTDTQYF. CDR3 bases: TGTGCCAGTAGTATTGGAGCTAAGGGGACAGATACGCAGTATTTT.

This clone appeared once. This chain connects TRBV7-6 to TRBJ1-1; 8 positions match TRBD1. V trimming: 3 bases; J trimming: 3 bases; junction bases outside the gene matches: 9. Germline V gives CDR1 SGHVS, CDR2 FNYEAQ. The length of the CDR3 is 16 residues. CDR3 loop: CASSLIQGGTDTEAFF. For the CDR3, the DNA is TGTGCCAGCAGCTTGATACAGGGGGGAACGGACACTGAAGCTTTCTTT.

The V gene is TRBV4-2, the J gene TRBJ1-1; no reliable D call. The V gene lost 6 bases and the J gene lost 2 bases, with 16 bases spanning the gap. Germline assignment: CDR1 LGHNA and CDR2 YNFKEQ. CDR3 length: 15 residues. The chain's CDR3 is CASRGPGGPNTEAFF. The CDR3 DNA reads TGTGCCAGCAGGGGTCCGGGAGGACCCAACACTGAAGCTTTCTTT.

This rearrangement joins TRBV7-6 to TRBJ1-3, with TRBD1 as a possible D gene (5 bases). V lost 2 bases to trimming and J lost 4 bases, with 15 bases between them. The V gene's germline CDR1 is SGHVS and CDR2 FNYEAQ. The CDR3 is 16 amino acids. Here the CDR3 reads CASSLLGGRGGNTIYF. Written as DNA, the CDR3 is TGTGCCAGCAGCTTACTCGGGGGACGCGGGGGAAACACCATATATTTT.

V and J are TRBV29-1 and TRBJ2-1; a possible D gene is TRBD1 (5 bases). CDR1 and CDR2 from the germline V gene are SQVTM and ANQGSEA. The V end lost 6 bases, the J end lost 2 bases, and 11 bases lay between the germline ends. The CDR3 sequence is 13 residues long. As DNA, the CDR3 is TGCAGCGTCCAACAGGACGCCTACAATGAGCAGTTCTTC. Amino acid sequence: CSVQQDAYNEQFF.